The rows below give T cell receptor beta chains drawn from one sample of a study of cytomegalovirus exposure and HLA in healthy donors. Assay: immunoSEQ multiplex PCR; the TCRdb copy retains only in-frame clones and omits some. The sample contains about 130,000 clones, about 69% of which appear only once. Material for sequencing was PBMCs. All receptors come from a man younger than 45 in good health and CMV-seronegative. The conserved cysteine and the conserved F or W are not part of the CDR3 here. Each record gives: D gene, clone size, J gene, V gene, CDR3 protein. D genes are given only for firm matches. Clone size is stated in some rows and not others, as once, few, many or a class when expanded.

D: NA; size: NA; J: TRBJ2-5; V: TRBV2; CDR3: AGGLDETQY
D: NA; size: few; J: TRBJ1-1; V: TRBV6-5; CDR3: ASSYSYLDRAF
D: TRBD2; size: NA; J: TRBJ2-5; V: TRBV11-3; CDR3: ASSESGGSTETQY
D: TRBD2; size: few; J: TRBJ2-7; V: TRBV4-2; CDR3: ASSQFMQGLAGPDSYEQY
D: TRBD2; size: NA; J: TRBJ2-1; V: TRBV19; CDR3: ASSISAQGGGGAIYNEQF
D: NA; size: NA; J: TRBJ1-5; V: TRBV5-6; CDR3: ASSSFTGSGNQPQH
D: TRBD2; size: NA; J: TRBJ2-3; V: TRBV9; CDR3: ASSARTSGTDTQY
D: NA; size: once; J: TRBJ2-1; V: TRBV7-9; CDR3: ASRRSGQLGLTYNEQF
D: NA; size: NA; J: TRBJ2-7; V: TRBV28; CDR3: ASSAGTRSYEQY
D: TRBD1; size: NA; J: TRBJ2-7; V: TRBV5-4; CDR3: ASSPPQGTYEQY
D: TRBD1; size: NA; J: TRBJ2-2; V: TRBV5-1; CDR3: ASSLAVQGQGNGELF
D: TRBD2; size: NA; J: TRBJ2-7; V: TRBV2; CDR3: ASKLAGGREQY
D: TRBD2; size: NA; J: TRBJ2-3; V: TRBV18; CDR3: ASSLTSGNADTQY
D: NA; size: NA; J: TRBJ1-1; V: TRBV6-5; CDR3: ASSPQGGLDTEAF
D: NA; size: NA; J: TRBJ1-2; V: TRBV6-6; CDR3: ASSSLSTGYGYT
D: TRBD2; size: NA; J: TRBJ2-1; V: TRBV2; CDR3: ASSLTSGVGNEQF
D: NA; size: NA; J: TRBJ2-1; V: TRBV6-6; CDR3: ASSPPGARTVEQF
D: NA; size: NA; J: TRBJ1-5; V: TRBV10-3; CDR3: ASRWEEDQPQH
D: NA; size: NA; J: TRBJ1-4; V: TRBV6-5; CDR3: ASSRVKREKLF
D: TRBD1; size: NA; J: TRBJ1-1; V: TRBV27; CDR3: ASSQLDRVDEAF
D: TRBD1; size: NA; J: TRBJ2-5; V: TRBV5-1; CDR3: ASSLGTEETQY
D: NA; size: NA; J: TRBJ2-7; V: TRBV4-1; CDR3: ASSQGSGDGYEQY
D: TRBD2; size: NA; J: TRBJ2-5; V: TRBV7-2; CDR3: ASSRTSAETQY
D: TRBD1; size: NA; J: TRBJ1-1; V: TRBV2; CDR3: ASNKGRQGRENTEAF
D: NA; size: NA; J: TRBJ2-1; V: TRBV7-3; CDR3: ASSLTSDRGLLF
D: TRBD1; size: NA; J: TRBJ2-7; V: TRBV6-5; CDR3: ASSRPTGAGEQY
D: NA; size: NA; J: TRBJ1-5; V: TRBV2; CDR3: ASAAGSGANQPQH
D: NA; size: NA; J: TRBJ1-1; V: TRBV27; CDR3: ASSPAAGTEAF
D: NA; size: few; J: TRBJ1-3; V: TRBV2; CDR3: ASSETGNTGNTIY
D: TRBD1; size: NA; J: TRBJ1-2; V: TRBV6-5; CDR3: ASSYLGQGAGGYT
D: TRBD1; size: NA; J: TRBJ2-5; V: TRBV18; CDR3: ASSPRLRDRGKETQY
D: TRBD2; size: NA; J: TRBJ2-5; V: TRBV19; CDR3: ASSRTSFQETQY
D: TRBD1; size: NA; J: TRBJ2-7; V: TRBV28; CDR3: ASSLRDRALQEQY
D: TRBD1; size: NA; J: TRBJ1-3; V: TRBV30; CDR3: AWGQQGANTIY
D: TRBD1; size: NA; J: TRBJ2-7; V: TRBV30; CDR3: AWFIPGQGHEQY
D: TRBD1; size: NA; J: TRBJ2-5; V: TRBV6-5; CDR3: ASSMGQGVQETQY
D: NA; size: NA; J: TRBJ1-1; V: TRBV5-6; CDR3: ASSLGQFNTEAF
D: NA; size: few; J: TRBJ2-5; V: TRBV6-1; CDR3: ASSDSRKGTQY
D: NA; size: NA; J: TRBJ1-1; V: TRBV2; CDR3: ASRSVNTEAF
D: NA; size: NA; J: TRBJ1-4; V: TRBV11-2; CDR3: ASSFDSGLWEKLF
D: NA; size: NA; J: TRBJ1-5; V: TRBV19; CDR3: ASSMEQLRQPQH
D: TRBD2; size: NA; J: TRBJ2-3; V: TRBV10-2; CDR3: ASGPHTSGWADTQY
D: TRBD1; size: NA; J: TRBJ1-1; V: TRBV6-1; CDR3: ASSERQGFLNTEAF
D: TRBD2; size: NA; J: TRBJ2-3; V: TRBV28; CDR3: ASSSLSGSGRDTQY
D: NA; size: few; J: TRBJ2-3; V: TRBV19; CDR3: ATRPTTDTDTQY
D: NA; size: few; J: TRBJ2-1; V: TRBV7-3; CDR3: ASANQASVEQF
D: NA; size: NA; J: TRBJ1-1; V: TRBV5-1; CDR3: ASSPTGGETEAF
D: TRBD1; size: NA; J: TRBJ2-5; V: TRBV6-6; CDR3: ASSAFDRGKETQY
D: NA; size: NA; J: TRBJ1-2; V: TRBV11-2; CDR3: ASSLSDRDYGYT
D: NA; size: once; J: TRBJ2-3; V: TRBV7-6; CDR3: ASSLAGGAGDTQY